The text below deals with one T cell receptor beta chain. The data are from a study of blood T cell repertoires in COVID-19. TCRdb keeps only in-frame clones here, not all; method: immunoSEQ multiplex PCR. The profile shows about 94,000 clones, around 87% of them singletons. Between the trimmed V and J ends, which lost 4 bases and 7 bases, there was a span of 14 bases. Per the germline V gene, CDR1 is KGHSH and CDR2 is LQKENI. CDR3 length: 14 residues. V gene TRBV18 combines with J gene TRBJ1-5; no definite D call. The TCR originated in a woman of 80 years or more with acute or convalescent COVID-19. Sequencing used peripheral blood. In nucleotides, the CDR3 is TGTGCCAGCTCACGTTCTGGGGAGCGGCAGCCCCAGCATTTT. Residues: CASSRSGERQPQHF.